This TCR beta chain originates from a study of T cell changes during pregnancy in multiple sclerosis. Germline lookup yields CDR1 MGHRA and CDR2 YSYEKL. V was pared by 0 bases and J by 10 bases, with 6 bases of the junction left unmatched. CDR3 length: 15 amino acids. Sequenced by immunoSEQ multiplex PCR; TCRdb stores in-frame clones only, minus some. The table lists roughly 38,000 clones, 88% of them singletons. This material consisted of CD8+ T cells from peripheral blood mononuclear cells, taken in the third trimester of pregnancy. This chain uses TRBV4-1 with TRBJ1-6; 7 nucleotides match TRBD1. The TCR sequence derives from a female donor with multiple sclerosis, enrolled in a pregnancy study. CDR3 nucleotides: TGCGCCAGCAGCCAAGAGCGGACAGGTGGGTCACCCCTCCACTTT. Translated, it gives CASSQERTGGSPLHF.